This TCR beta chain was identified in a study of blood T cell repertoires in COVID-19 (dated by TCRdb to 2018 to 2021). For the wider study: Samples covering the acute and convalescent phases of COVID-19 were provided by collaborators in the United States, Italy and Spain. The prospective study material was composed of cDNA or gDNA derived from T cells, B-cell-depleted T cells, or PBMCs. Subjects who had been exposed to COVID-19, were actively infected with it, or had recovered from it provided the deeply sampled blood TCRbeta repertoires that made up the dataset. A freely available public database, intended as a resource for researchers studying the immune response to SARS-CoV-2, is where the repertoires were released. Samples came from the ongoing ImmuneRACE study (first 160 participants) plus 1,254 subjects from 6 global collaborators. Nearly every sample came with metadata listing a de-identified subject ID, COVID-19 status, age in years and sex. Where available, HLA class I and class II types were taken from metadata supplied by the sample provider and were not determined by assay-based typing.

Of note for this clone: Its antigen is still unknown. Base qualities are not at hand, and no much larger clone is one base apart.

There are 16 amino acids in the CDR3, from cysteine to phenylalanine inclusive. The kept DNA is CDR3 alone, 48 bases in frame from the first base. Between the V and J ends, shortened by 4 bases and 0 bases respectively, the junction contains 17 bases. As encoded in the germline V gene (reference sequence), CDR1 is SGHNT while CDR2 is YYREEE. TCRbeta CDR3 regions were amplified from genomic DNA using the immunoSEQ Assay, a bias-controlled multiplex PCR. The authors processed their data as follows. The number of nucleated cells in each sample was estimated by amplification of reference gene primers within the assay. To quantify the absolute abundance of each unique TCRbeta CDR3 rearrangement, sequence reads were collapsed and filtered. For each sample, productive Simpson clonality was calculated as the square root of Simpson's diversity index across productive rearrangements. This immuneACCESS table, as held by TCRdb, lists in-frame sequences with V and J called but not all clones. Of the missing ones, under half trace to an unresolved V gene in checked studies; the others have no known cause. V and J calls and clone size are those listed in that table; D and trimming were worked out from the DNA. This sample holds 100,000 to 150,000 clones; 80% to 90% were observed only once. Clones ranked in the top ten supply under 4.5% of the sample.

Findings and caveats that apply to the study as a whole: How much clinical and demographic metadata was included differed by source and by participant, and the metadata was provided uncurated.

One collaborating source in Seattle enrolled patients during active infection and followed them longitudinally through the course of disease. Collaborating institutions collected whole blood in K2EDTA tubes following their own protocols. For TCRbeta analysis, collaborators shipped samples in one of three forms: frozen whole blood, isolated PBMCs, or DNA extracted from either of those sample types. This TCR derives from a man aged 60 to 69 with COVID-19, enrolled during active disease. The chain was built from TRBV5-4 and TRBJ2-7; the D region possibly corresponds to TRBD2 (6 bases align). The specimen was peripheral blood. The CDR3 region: CASSPSRGTGSYEQYF. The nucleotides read TGTGCCAGCAGCCCCTCCCGGGGGACTGGCTCCTACGAGCAGTACTTC.